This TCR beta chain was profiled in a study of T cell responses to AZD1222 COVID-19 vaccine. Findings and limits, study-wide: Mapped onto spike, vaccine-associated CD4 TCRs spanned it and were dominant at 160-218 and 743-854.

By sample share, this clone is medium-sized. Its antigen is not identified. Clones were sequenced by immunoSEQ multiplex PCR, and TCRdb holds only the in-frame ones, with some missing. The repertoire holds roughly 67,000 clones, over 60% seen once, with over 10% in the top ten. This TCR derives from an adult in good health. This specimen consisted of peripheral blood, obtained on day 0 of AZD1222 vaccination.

CDR3 coding DNA: TGTGCCAGCAGCTCCGGGCCCCATCAGCCCCAGCATTTT. Translation: CASSSGPHQPQHF. The J gene is TRBJ1-5, the V gene TRBV7-9; D remains ambiguous. This CDR3 region has 13 residues. The V gene lost 4 bases and the J gene lost 5 bases, with 9 bases spanning the gap. Germline loops: CDR1 SEHNR, CDR2 FQNEAQ (reference sequence).